Below, 13 T cell receptor beta chains from the same sample are listed, as sequenced in a study of HIV-infected patients and healthy controls. Antiretroviral therapy had run roughly three months, about 14 weeks, before follow-up blood collection. The repertoire came from unfractionated whole blood and reflected all unsorted peripheral T cells. Alpha and beta constant-region primers primed reverse transcription of about 470 ng RNA. Alpha and beta chain libraries were made separately by chain-specific third strand synthesis with multiplexing indices. One entry per CDR3 protein, called by TCRdb with MiXCR from the 5' RACE reads. The sample lists roughly 20,000 distinct CDR3 sequences, approximately 7.7% seen once, with around 21% in the top ten. This material consisted of blood, taken during antiretroviral therapy. The receptors come from an adult with HIV infection.

This clonotype was seen at least ten times. The gene calls are TRBV6-5 and TRBJ2-3; 10 bases are a match to TRBD2. CDR3 size: 15 residues. The V and J ends lost 5 bases and 4 bases, in that order; junction bases with no gene match: 6. Germline-derived CDR1 and CDR2 are MNHEY and SVGAGI. CDR3 DNA: TGTGCCAGCAGTCGAGGACTAGCGGCCGCAGATACGCAGTATTTT. It is translated as CASSRGLAAADTQYF.

This clonotype has at least ten counts. The CDR3 region has the DNA TGCGCCAGCAGCTCGGGACAGGGGAATAGGTACACTGAAGCTTTCTTT. It codes for CASSSGQGNRYTEAFF. The rearrangement joins TRBV5-1 to TRBJ1-1; 10 nucleotides line up with TRBD1. CDR3 size: 16 residues. The V gene's germline CDR1 is SGHRS and CDR2 YFSETQ. V lost 3 bases to trimming and J lost 3 bases; unmatched junction nucleotides: 8.

This clonotype was detected many times. The chain is built from TRBV12-3 or TRBV12-4 and TRBJ2-3; 9 positions match TRBD1. The CDR3 is made up of 16 amino acids. The V gene end was trimmed by 5 bases and the J gene end by 1 base; junction bases not matched to a gene: 7. CDR3 in DNA: TGTGCCAGCAGTCAGGGACAGGGATTGGGCACAGATACGCAGTATTTT. Translating it yields CASSQGQGLGTDTQYF.

This clonotype was recorded at least ten times. This sequence joins TRBV11-1 and TRBJ2-5; D unresolved. CDR1 is SGHAT and CDR2 is FQDESV in the germline V gene (reference sequence). Between the trimmed V and J ends, which lost 4 bases and 2 bases, there was a span of 11 bases. CDR3 length equals 14 residues. The CDR3 region is CASSSDSSQETQYF. The CDR3 DNA is TGTGCCAGCAGCTCCGACTCCTCTCAAGAGACCCAGTACTTC.

This clonotype has only a few counts. This chain uses TRBV2 with TRBJ1-1; TRBD1 aligns across 10 bases. Looked up from germline, CDR1 is SNHLY and CDR2 is FYNNEI. The CDR3 spans 13 residues. CDR3 in amino acids: CAGTGQGYTEAFF. For the CDR3, the DNA is TGTGCTGGGACGGGACAGGGGTACACTGAAGCTTTCTTT. Drawing the rest from reference TRBV2 and TRBJ1-1, the complete variable domain is EPEVTQTPSHQVTQMGQEVILRCVPISNHLYFYWYRQILGQKVEFLVSFYNNEISEKSEIFDDQFSVERPDGSNFTLKIRSTKLEDSAMYFCAGTGQGYTEAFFGQGTRLTVV.

This clonotype was recorded at least ten times. The chain joins TRBV5-5 to TRBJ1-1; D might be TRBD1 (6 bases). The germline V and J ends were trimmed by 4 bases and 6 bases, with 10 bases remaining between them. Germline loops: CDR1 SGHKS, CDR2 YYEKEE (reference sequence). The CDR3 has 12 residues. The CDR3 protein is CASSAQGPEAFF. The DNA for the CDR3 is TGTGCCAGCAGCGCACAGGGTCCTGAAGCTTTCTTT.

This clonotype has more than one count but fewer than ten. The V call is TRBV6-5, the J call TRBJ2-3; possible D gene TRBD1, 6 bases. The CDR3 loop spans 15 amino acids. The V end was cut by 2 bases, the J end by 1 base, with 10 bases between. Per germline, CDR1 MNHEY and CDR2 SVGAGI. In DNA, the CDR3 is TGTGCCAGCAGTTACACAGGGTCGGGCACAGATACGCAGTATTTT. Its protein product is CASSYTGSGTDTQYF.

This clonotype has at least ten counts. CDR3 region: CASSLEAGGPYNEQFF. The CDR3 DNA is TGCGCCAGCAGCTTGGAGGCGGGAGGACCCTACAATGAGCAGTTCTTC. The chain recombines TRBV5-1 with TRBJ2-1; TRBD2 aligns across 8 bases. V lost 0 bases to trimming and J lost 2 bases; unmatched junction nucleotides: 4. The length of the CDR3 is 16 residues. The germline V gene has CDR1 SGHRS and CDR2 YFSETQ.

This clonotype has ten or more counts. The chain recombines TRBV3-1 with TRBJ1-1; unclear D gene. In germline, CDR1 is LGHDT, CDR2 YNNKEL (reference sequence). The CDR3 is 12 amino acids. With 1 base removed from V and 3 bases from J, the gap between germline ends came to 3 bases. CDR3 region: CASSQGDTEAFF. CDR3 bases: TGTGCCAGCAGCCAAGGGGACACTGAAGCTTTCTTT.

This clonotype was recorded at least ten times. The chain has TRBV14 and TRBJ2-5; D gene unclear. This CDR3 has 13 residues. Germline V gives CDR1 SGHDN, CDR2 FVKESK. V was trimmed by 4 bases and J by 1 base, leaving 7 bases between them. In DNA form, the CDR3 reads TGTGCCAGCAGCCCAAACCTCCAAGAGACCCAGTACTTC. As protein: CASSPNLQETQYF.

In its sample, this clonotype was seen many times. The chain is built from TRBV7-3 and TRBJ1-5; D might be TRBD1 (6 bases). CDR1 and CDR2 from the germline V gene are SGHTA and FQGTGA. V lost 2 bases and J lost 6, with 11 bases in between. The CDR3 sequence is 14 residues long. CDR3 in amino acids: CASSLHGGGQPQHF. CDR3 sequence (DNA): TGTGCCAGCAGCTTACACGGAGGGGGTCAGCCCCAGCATTTT.

This clonotype was recorded at least ten times. The CDR3 DNA reads TGCGCCAGCAGCATAGCGACAGGGACTGAAGCTTTCTTT. Protein: CASSIATGTEAFF. The V and J genes are TRBV5-1 and TRBJ1-1, with 7 bases lining up with TRBD1. Germline lookup yields CDR1 SGHRS and CDR2 YFSETQ. V trimming: 4 bases; J trimming: 5 bases; junction bases outside the gene matches: 5. This CDR3 comprises 13 residues.

In its sample, this clonotype was seen many times. The rearrangement joins TRBV29-1 to TRBJ1-4; D is unclear. Trimming cost V 0 bases and J 8 bases, with 22 bases left between them. CDR1 and CDR2 (germline): SQVTM, ANQGSEA. This CDR3 comprises 17 residues. CDR3 sequence: CSVEEAGASERTEKLFF. The CDR3 DNA follows: TGCAGCGTTGAAGAAGCGGGTGCGTCAGAACGGACCGAAAAACTGTTTTTT.